A selection of T cell receptor beta chains follows, all from one sample in a study of siplizumab effects on memory and regulatory T cells. Only in-frame clones appear in the TCRdb table, and some are missing; sequencing was by immunoSEQ multiplex PCR. Of about 120,000 clones in the sample, about 94% were seen once. Specimen: non-Treg CD4+ T cells sorted from blood. Receptor source: a human donor in good health. The CDR3 runs from the conserved cysteine through the conserved F or W. D genes are given only for firm matches. A row's size may be missing; if present it is once, few, many or a size class.

TRBJ1-1,TRBV18,-,few,TGTGCCAGCTCACCAGCGGGAACTGAAGCTTTCTTT,CASSPAGTEAFF
TRBJ1-5,TRBV2,-,-,TGTGCCAGCGAGAGAGAAACAGGGATCAATCGTCAGCCCCAGCATTTT,CASERETGINRQPQHF
TRBJ2-1,TRBV7-2,-,-,TGTGCCAGCAGCTCCAACTGGGACACTTCTTACAATGAGCAGTTCTTC,CASSSNWDTSYNEQFF
TRBJ2-3,TRBV4-2,TRBD1,-,TGTGCCAGCAGCCAAGGCCCGGACAGGGGACTCACAGATACGCAGTATTTT,CASSQGPDRGLTDTQYF
TRBJ1-5,TRBV28,-,-,TGTGCCAGCAGTTTTGTAGGGATCCTTAGCAATCAGCCCCAGCATTTT,CASSFVGILSNQPQHF
TRBJ1-1,TRBV9,TRBD1,-,TGTGCCAGCAGCACTATCCAGGGGGGAGAATTTGAAGCTTTCTTT,CASSTIQGGEFEAFF
TRBJ2-1,TRBV18,TRBD2,-,TGTGCCAGCTCATTAGCCCCTCAAGCGGGGGGAATGGAGCAGTTCTTC,CASSLAPQAGGMEQFF
TRBJ1-5,TRBV6-5,-,-,TGTGCCAGCAGCACGGACATCTTGAGCAATCAGCCCCAGCATTTT,CASSTDILSNQPQHF
TRBJ2-2,TRBV30,-,-,TGTGCCTGGAGTACCGGGACTAACACCGGGGAGCTGTTTTTT,CAWSTGTNTGELFF
TRBJ2-7,TRBV5-1,TRBD1,-,TGCGCCAGCAGCACGGACAGGACCGGGCAGTACTTC,CASSTDRTGQYF
TRBJ2-1,TRBV25-1,TRBD2,few,TGTGCCAGCAGGGACGGGACTAGCGTATTAGATGAGCAGTTCTTC,CASRDGTSVLDEQFF
TRBJ2-7,TRBV6-6,TRBD2,-,TGTGCCAGCAGTTACAGGGCTAGCGGGTACGAGCAGTACTTC,CASSYRASGYEQYF
TRBJ1-1,TRBV7-6,-,once,TGTGCCAGCAGCTCGAACCGGGACACTGAAGCTTTCTTT,CASSSNRDTEAFF
TRBJ2-1,TRBV7-6,-,-,TGTGCCAGCAGCTTAGTCGCCGGGGATGGTGAGCAGTTCTTC,CASSLVAGDGEQFF
TRBJ2-2,TRBV7-2,TRBD2,-,TGTGCCAGCCTTCCGATGGCTAGCGGGGGGGCTGGGGAGCTGTTTTTT,CASLPMASGGAGELFF
TRBJ2-2,TRBV11-3,-,-,TGTGCCAGCAGCCCCCCCCGTGAGAGCGCATTGAACACCGGGGAGCTGTTTTTT,CASSPPRESALNTGELFF